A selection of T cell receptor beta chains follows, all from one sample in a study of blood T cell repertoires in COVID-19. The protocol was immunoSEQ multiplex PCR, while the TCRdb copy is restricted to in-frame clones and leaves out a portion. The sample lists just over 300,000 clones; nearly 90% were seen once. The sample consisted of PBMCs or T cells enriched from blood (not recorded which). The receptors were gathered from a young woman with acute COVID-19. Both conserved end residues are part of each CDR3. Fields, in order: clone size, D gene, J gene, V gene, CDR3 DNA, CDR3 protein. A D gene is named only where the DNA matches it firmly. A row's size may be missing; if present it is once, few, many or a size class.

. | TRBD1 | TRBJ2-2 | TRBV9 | TGTGCCAGCAGCCTCCCCCGGGACGGGGGACAGGGGAACACCGGGGAGCTGTTTTTT | CASSLPRDGGQGNTGELFF
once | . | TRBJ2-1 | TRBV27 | TGTGCCAGCAGCTTAGCGGTTTCCTACAATGAGCAGTTCTTC | CASSLAVSYNEQFF
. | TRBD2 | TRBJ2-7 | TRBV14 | TGTGCCAGCAGCCAAGTCGGACTAGCGGGAGTTATCTACGAGCAGTACTTC | CASSQVGLAGVIYEQYF
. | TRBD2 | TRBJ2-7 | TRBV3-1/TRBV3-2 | TGTGCCAGCAGCCAAGTTGGTAGCGGGATAAGTGGCGAGCAGTACTTC | CASSQVGSGISGEQYF
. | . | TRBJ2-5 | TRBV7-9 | TGTGCCAGCACCCCAAAAAGGGGCGGTACAGAGACCCAGTACTTC | CASTPKRGGTETQYF
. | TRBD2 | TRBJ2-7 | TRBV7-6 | TGTGCCAGCAGCTTAGGGGCTAGCGGGTCGTACGAGCAGTACTTC | CASSLGASGSYEQYF
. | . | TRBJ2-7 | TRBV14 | TGTGCCAGCAGCCTGGGGACTTCGGCGGCCTACGAGCAGTACTTC | CASSLGTSAAYEQYF
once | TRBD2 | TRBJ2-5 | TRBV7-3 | TGTGCCAGCAGCGCGACTAGCGGAGAAGAGACCCAGTACTTC | CASSATSGEETQYF
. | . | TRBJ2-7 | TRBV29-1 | TGCAGCGTTGCTTACAGGACCTACGAGCAGTACTTC | CSVAYRTYEQYF
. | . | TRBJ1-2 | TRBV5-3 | TGTGCCAGAATCCCGGGAACGGACGGCCCTTTC | CARIPGTDGPF
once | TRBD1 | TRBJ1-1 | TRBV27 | TGTGCCAGCAGTCCGATACAGGGGCCCACTGAAGCTTTCTTT | CASSPIQGPTEAFF
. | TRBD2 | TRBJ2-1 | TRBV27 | TGTGCCAGCAGCGACGCTAGCGGGATGAAGGGCGAGCAGTTCTTC | CASSDASGMKGEQFF
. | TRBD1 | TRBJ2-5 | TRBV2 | TGTGCCAGCAGTGGACAGGGGGACCCCCAAGAGACCCAGTACTTC | CASSGQGDPQETQYF
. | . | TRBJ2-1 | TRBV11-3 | TGTGCCAGCAGCCCTGCTAGCAACCCCTACAATGAGCAGTTCTTC | CASSPASNPYNEQFF
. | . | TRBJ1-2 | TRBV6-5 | TGTGCCAGCAGGGCGGACAGAGTTTATGGCTACACCTTC | CASRADRVYGYTF
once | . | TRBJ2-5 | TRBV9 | TGTGCCAGCAGCGTAGCCGGCCGGCGGCAGGAGACCCAGTACTTC | CASSVAGRRQETQYF
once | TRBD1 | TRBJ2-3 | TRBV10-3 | TGTGCCATCACAGGGGGCCCCGATACGCAGTATTTT | CAITGGPDTQYF
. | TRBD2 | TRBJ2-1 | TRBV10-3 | TGTGCCATCAGTGAGGATCGAGCGGGCGGGAGCTCCTACAATGAGCAGTTCTTC | CAISEDRAGGSSYNEQFF
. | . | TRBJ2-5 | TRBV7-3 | TGTGCCAGCAGCTCATTGGGGCAGGAAGGAGAGACCCAGTACTTC | CASSSLGQEGETQYF
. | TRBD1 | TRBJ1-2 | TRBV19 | TGTGCCAGTAGTAGCGGGCCGACAGGGGACTATGGCTACACCTTC | CASSSGPTGDYGYTF
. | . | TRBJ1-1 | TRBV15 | TGTGCCACCAGCAGAGGCGGGGCGAACACTGAAGCTTTCTTT | CATSRGGANTEAFF
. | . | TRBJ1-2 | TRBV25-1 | TGTGCCAGCAGTGAATTAAGGGAGAACTATGGCTACACCTTC | CASSELRENYGYTF
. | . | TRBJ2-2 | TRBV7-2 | TGTGCCAGCAGCTCTAGGAGGTTAAACACCGGGGAGCTGTTTTTT | CASSSRRLNTGELFF
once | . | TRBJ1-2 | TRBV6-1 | TGTGCCAGCAGTGAAAAGTCCGCGTATTCTAATGGCTACACCTTC | CASSEKSAYSNGYTF
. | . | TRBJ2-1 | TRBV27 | TGTGCCAGCAGTGGGAGGGGGGATGGCAATGAGCAGTTCTTC | CASSGRGDGNEQFF
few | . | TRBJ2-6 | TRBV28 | TGTGCCAGCATACCGGGGGATCTCACCGGGGCCAACGTCCTGACTTTC | CASIPGDLTGANVLTF